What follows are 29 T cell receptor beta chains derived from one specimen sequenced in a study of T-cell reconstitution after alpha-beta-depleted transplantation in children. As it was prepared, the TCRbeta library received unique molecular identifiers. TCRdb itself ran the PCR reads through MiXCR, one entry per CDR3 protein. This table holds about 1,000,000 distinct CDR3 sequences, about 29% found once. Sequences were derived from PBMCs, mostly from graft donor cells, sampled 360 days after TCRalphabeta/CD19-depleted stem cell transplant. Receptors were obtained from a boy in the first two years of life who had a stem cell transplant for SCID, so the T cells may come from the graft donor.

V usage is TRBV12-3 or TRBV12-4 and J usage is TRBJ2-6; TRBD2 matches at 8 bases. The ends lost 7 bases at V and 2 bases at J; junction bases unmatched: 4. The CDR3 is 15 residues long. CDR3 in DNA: TGTGCCAGCACCCCGGGGGGGACTGGGGCCAACGTCCTGACTTTC. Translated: CASTPGGTGANVLTF.

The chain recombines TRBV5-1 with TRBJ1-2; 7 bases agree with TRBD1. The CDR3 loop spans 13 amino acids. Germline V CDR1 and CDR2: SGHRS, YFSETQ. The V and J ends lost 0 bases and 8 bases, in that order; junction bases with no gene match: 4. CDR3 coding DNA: TGCGCCAGCAGCTTGGCCCAGGGGGGCGGCTACACCTTC. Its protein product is CASSLAQGGGYTF.

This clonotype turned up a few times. The CDR3 here is CASSFVGVPGELFF. In DNA, the CDR3 is TGTGCCAGCAGTTTCGTCGGGGTACCCGGGGAGCTGTTTTTT. This rearrangement joins TRBV12-3 or TRBV12-4 to TRBJ2-2; D possibly corresponds to TRBD2 (5 bases). This CDR3 spans 14 amino acids. Trimming shortened V by 3 bases and J by 6 bases, and 11 bases separated the two germline ends.

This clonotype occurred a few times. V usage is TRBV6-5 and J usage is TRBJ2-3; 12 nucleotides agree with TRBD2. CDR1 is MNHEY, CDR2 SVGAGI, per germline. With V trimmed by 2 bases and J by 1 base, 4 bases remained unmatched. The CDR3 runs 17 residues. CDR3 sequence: CASSYGTSGGRTDTQYF. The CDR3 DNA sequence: TGTGCCAGCAGTTACGGCACTAGCGGGGGGCGCACAGATACGCAGTATTTT.

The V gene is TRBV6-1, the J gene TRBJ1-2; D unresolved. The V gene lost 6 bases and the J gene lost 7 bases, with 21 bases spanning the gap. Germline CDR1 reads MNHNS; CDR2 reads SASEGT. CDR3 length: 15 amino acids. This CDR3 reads CASRPRWQAASGYTF. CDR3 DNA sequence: TGTGCCAGCAGACCCCGATGGCAGGCCGCTTCTGGCTACACCTTC.

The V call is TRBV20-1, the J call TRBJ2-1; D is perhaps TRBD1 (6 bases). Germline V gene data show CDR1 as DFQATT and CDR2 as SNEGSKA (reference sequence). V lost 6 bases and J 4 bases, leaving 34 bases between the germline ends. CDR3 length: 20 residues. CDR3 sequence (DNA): TGCAGTGCCGCCGAACAGGGATGGGTCCCAATGGCCCCCACATACAATGAGCAGTTCTTC. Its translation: CSAAEQGWVPMAPTYNEQFF.

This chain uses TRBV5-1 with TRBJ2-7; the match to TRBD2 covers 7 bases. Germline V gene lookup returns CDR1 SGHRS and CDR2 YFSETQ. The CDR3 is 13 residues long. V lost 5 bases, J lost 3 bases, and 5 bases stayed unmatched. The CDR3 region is CASSRGVHYEQYF. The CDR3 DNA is TGCGCCAGCAGTCGGGGGGTTCACTACGAGCAGTACTTC.

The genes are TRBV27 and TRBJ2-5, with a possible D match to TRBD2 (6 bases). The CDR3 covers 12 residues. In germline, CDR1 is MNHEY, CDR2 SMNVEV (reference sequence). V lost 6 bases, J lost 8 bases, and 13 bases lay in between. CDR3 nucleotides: TGTGCCAGCAGAGGAGGGTTAGGAACCCAGTACTTC. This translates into CASRGGLGTQYF.

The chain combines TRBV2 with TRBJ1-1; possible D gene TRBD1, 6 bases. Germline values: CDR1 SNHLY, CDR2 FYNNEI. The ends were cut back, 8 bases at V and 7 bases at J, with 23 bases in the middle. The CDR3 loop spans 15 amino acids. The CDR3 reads CASEKGGTGQGEAFF. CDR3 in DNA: TGTGCCAGCGAGAAAGGGGGAACGGGTCAGGGTGAAGCTTTCTTT.

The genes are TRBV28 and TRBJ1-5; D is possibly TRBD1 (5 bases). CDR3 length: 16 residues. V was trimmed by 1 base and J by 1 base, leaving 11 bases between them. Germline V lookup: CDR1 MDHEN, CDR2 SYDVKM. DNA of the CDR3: TGTGCCAGCAGTTTATTAGAGGGGCGAAGCAATCAGCCCCAGCATTTT. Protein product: CASSLLEGRSNQPQHF. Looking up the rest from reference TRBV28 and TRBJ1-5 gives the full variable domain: DVKVTQSSRYLVKRTGEKVFLECVQDMDHENMFWYRQDPGLGLRLIYFSYDVKMKEKGDIPEGYSVSREKKERFSLILESASTNQTSMYLCASSLLEGRSNQPQHFGDGTRLSIL.

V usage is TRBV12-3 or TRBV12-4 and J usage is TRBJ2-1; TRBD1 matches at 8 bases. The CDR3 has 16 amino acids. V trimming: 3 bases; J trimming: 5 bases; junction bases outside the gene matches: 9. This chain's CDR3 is CASSFDQGAGDNEQFF. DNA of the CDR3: TGTGCCAGCAGTTTCGACCAGGGGGCTGGGGACAATGAGCAGTTCTTC.

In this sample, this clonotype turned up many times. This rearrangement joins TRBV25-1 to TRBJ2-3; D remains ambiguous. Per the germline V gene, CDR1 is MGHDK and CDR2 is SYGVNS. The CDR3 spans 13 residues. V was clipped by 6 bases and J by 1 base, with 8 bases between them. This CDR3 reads CASRVVGTDTQYF. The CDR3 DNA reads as TGTGCCAGCAGGGTGGTGGGCACAGATACGCAGTATTTT.

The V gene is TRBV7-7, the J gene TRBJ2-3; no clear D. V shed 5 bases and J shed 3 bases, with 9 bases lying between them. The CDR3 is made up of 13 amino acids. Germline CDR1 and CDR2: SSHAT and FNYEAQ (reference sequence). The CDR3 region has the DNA TGTGCCAGCAGCGCGATATCGACAGATACGCAGTATTTT. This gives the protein CASSAISTDTQYF. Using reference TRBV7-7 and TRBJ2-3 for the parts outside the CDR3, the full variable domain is GAGVSQSPRYKVTKRGQDVTLRCDPISSHATLYWYQQALGQGPEFLTYFNYEAQPDKSGLPSDRFSAERPEGSISTLTIQRTEQRDSAMYRCASSAISTDTQYFGPGTRLTVL.

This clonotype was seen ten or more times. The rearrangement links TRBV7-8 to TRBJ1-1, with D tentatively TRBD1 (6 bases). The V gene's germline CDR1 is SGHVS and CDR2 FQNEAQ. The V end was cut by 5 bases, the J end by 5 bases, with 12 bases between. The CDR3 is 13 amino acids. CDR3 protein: CASSALGGTEAFF. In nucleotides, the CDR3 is TGTGCCAGCAGCGCCCTAGGGGGGACTGAAGCTTTCTTT. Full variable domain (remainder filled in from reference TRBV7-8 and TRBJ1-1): GAGVSQSPRYKVAKRGQDVALRCDPISGHVSLFWYQQALGQGPEFLTYFQNEAQLDKSGLPSDRFFAERPEGSVSTLKIQRTQQEDSAVYLCASSALGGTEAFFGQGTRLTVV.

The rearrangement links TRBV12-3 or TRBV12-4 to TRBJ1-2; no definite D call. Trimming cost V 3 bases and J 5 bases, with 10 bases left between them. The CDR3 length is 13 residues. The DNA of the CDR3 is TGTGCCAGCAGTTTCGGCGGTCCTTATGGCTACACCTTC. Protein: CASSFGGPYGYTF.

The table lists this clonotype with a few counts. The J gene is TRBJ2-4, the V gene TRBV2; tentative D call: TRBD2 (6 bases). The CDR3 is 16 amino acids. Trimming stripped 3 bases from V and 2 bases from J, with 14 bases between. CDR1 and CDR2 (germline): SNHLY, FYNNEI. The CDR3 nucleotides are TGTGCCAGCAGTGATCCGGGGGTGAGGTCCAAAAACATTCAGTACTTC. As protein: CASSDPGVRSKNIQYF. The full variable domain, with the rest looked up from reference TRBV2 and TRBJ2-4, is EPEVTQTPSHQVTQMGQEVILRCVPISNHLYFYWYRQILGQKVEFLVSFYNNEISEKSEIFDDQFSVERPDGSNFTLKIRSTKLEDSAMYFCASSDPGVRSKNIQYFGAGTRLSVL.

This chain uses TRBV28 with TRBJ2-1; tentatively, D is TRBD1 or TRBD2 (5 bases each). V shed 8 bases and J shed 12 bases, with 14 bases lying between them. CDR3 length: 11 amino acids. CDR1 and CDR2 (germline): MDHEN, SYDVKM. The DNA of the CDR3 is TGTGCCAGCCTTACGGGGACGGCGCAGTTCTTC. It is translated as CASLTGTAQFF.

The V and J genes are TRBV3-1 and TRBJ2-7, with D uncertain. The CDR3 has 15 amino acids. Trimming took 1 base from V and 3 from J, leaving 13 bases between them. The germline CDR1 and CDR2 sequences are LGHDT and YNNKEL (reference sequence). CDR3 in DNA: TGTGCCAGCAGCCAAGTTTTCGGGTTGGTCTACGAGCAGTACTTC. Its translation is CASSQVFGLVYEQYF.

The DNA of the CDR3 is TGTGCCAGCAGCGGTTGGACAGGGTTAACCGGGGCCAACGTCCTGACTTTC. Residues: CASSGWTGLTGANVLTF. The chain is built from TRBV9 and TRBJ2-6; 8 bases map to TRBD1. Trimming cost V 3 bases and J 4 bases; bases outside gene matches: 9. Per germline, CDR1 SGDLS and CDR2 YYNGEE. The CDR3 runs 17 residues.

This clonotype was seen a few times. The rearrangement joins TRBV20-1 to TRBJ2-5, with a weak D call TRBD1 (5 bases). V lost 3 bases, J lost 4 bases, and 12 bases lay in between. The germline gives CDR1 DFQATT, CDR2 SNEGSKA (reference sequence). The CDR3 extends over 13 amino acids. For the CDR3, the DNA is TGCAGTGCTAGCTCGACAGCTCTAGAGACCCAGTACTTC. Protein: CSASSTALETQYF.

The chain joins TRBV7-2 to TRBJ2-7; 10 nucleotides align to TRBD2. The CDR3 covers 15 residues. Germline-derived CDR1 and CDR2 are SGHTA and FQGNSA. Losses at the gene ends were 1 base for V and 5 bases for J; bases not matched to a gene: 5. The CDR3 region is CASSLVIAGGDEQYF. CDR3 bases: TGTGCCAGCAGCTTAGTGATAGCGGGGGGCGACGAGCAGTACTTC.

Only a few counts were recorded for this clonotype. Written as DNA, the CDR3 is TGCGCCAGCAGGGGGGATGGACTAGCGGCCTACGAGCAGTACTTC. Translating gives CASRGDGLAAYEQYF. The V call is TRBV5-1, the J call TRBJ2-7; 10 nucleotides align to TRBD2. Losses at the gene ends were 5 bases for V and 2 bases for J; bases not matched to a gene: 7. Germline V gives CDR1 SGHRS, CDR2 YFSETQ. The CDR3 sequence is 15 residues long.

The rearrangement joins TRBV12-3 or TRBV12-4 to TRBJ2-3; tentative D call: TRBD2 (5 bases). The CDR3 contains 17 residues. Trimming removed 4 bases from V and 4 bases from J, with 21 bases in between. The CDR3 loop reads CASSWHPTSQYADTQYF. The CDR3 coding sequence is TGTGCCAGCAGTTGGCACCCTACTAGTCAGTATGCAGATACGCAGTATTTT.

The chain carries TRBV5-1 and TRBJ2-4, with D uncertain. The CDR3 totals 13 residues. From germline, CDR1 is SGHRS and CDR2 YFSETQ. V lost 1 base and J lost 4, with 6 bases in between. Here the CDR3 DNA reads TGCGCCAGCAGCTTGACCGGTAAAAACATTCAGTACTTC. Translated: CASSLTGKNIQYF.

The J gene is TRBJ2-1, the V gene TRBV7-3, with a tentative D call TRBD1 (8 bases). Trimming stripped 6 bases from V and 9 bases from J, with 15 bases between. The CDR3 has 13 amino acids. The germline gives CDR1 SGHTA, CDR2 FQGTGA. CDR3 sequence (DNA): TGTGCCAGCAGTACGGACAGGGAGGGTGAGCAGTTCTTC. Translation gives CASSTDREGEQFF. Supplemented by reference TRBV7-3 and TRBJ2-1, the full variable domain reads GAGVSQTPSNKVTEKGKYVELRCDPISGHTALYWYRQSLGQGPEFLIYFQGTGAADDSGLPNDRFFAVRPEGSVSTLKIQRTERGDSAVYLCASSTDREGEQFFGPGTRLTVL.

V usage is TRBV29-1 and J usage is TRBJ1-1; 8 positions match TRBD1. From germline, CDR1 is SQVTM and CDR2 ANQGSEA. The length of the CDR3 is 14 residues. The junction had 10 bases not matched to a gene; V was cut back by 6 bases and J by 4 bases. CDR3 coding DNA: TGCAGCGTGACCCCGCAGGGGGCGACCACTGAAGCTTTCTTT. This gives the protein CSVTPQGATTEAFF. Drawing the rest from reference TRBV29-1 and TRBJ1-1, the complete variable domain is SAVISQKPSRDICQRGTSLTIQCQVDSQVTMMFWYRQQPGQSLTLIATANQGSEATYESGFVIDKFPISRPNLTFSTLTVSNMSPEDSSIYLCSVTPQGATTEAFFGQGTRLTVV.

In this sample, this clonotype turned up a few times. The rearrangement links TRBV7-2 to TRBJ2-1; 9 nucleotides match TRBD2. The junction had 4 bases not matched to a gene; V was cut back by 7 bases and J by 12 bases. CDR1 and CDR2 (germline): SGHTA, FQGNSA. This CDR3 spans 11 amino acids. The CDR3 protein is CASTSGELQFF. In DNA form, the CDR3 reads TGTGCCAGCACTAGCGGGGAACTGCAGTTCTTC.

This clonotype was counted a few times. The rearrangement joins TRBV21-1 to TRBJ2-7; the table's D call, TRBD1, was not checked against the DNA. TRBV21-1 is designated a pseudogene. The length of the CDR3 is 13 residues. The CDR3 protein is CAGYPGQTYEQYF. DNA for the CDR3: TGTGCCGGATATCCGGGACAGACCTACGAGCAGTACTTC.

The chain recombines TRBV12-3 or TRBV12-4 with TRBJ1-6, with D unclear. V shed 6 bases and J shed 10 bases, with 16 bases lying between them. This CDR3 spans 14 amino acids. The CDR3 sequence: CASRWDEGRSPLHF. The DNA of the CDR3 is TGTGCCAGCAGGTGGGATGAGGGCCGGTCACCCCTCCACTTT.